The 16 T cell receptor beta chains presented below share a single source sample, sequenced in a study of regulatory T cells in long-lasting Graves disease. Construction of TCR beta libraries relied on iRepertoire HTBI primers and on Arm-PCR targeting CDR3 regions. A single record per CDR3 protein comes from TCRdb applying MiXCR to the multiplex PCR reads. The repertoire consists of under 450,000 distinct CDR3 sequences, with 12% occurring once and the leading ten covering around 18%. The time point is: newly diagnosed GD, antithyroid drugs for less than 3 months. From RNA extracted from PBMCs, the TCR library was made. These records were also assigned to another study, of T cells in Graves' hyperthyroidism and ophthalmopathy.

Sequenced here: peripheral blood mononuclear cells (PBMCs), sampled at new diagnosis, from a patient treated with antithyroid drugs. These TCRs come from a woman under 30 with Graves disease.

The rearrangement joins TRBV12-3 or TRBV12-4 to TRBJ2-3; no firm D call. This CDR3 has 12 amino acids. The V end lost 3 bases, the J end lost 6 bases, and 7 bases lay between the germline ends. CDR3 amino acids: CASSFVSDTQYF. The CDR3 DNA follows: TGTGCCAGCAGTTTCGTCTCGGATACGCAGTATTTT.

In its sample, this clonotype was seen many times. The junction departs from the called germline gene at one end, perhaps through a read error. This sequence joins TRBV2 and TRBJ1-5, with D tentatively TRBD1 (5 bases). From germline, CDR1 is SNHLY and CDR2 FYNNEI. The length of the CDR3 is 14 residues. The CDR3 DNA is TGTGCCAGCAGAGAAGGACACGACAATCAGCCCCAGCATTTT. Its translation: CASREGHDNQPQHF.

A note on this clonotype: A much larger clone lies a single base off, so this may be a read error. The chain links TRBV13 to TRBJ2-7; D not resolved. V lost 5 bases and J lost 2, with 4 bases in between. Germline V gene sequence: CDR1 PRHDT, CDR2 FYEKMQ (reference sequence). The CDR3 runs 11 residues. The CDR3 here is CASSDAYEQYV. CDR3 in DNA: TGTGCCAGCAGCGATGCCTACGAGCAGTACGTC.

This clonotype was found many times. This chain connects TRBV28 to TRBJ2-2; D possibly matches TRBD1 or TRBD2 (5 bases each). V lost 3 bases, J lost 4 bases, and 12 bases lay in between. This CDR3 region has 15 residues. Per the germline V gene, CDR1 is MDHEN and CDR2 is SYDVKM. Here the CDR3 DNA reads TGTGCCAGCAGTTTTTCCCGGGACGTCACCGGGGAGCTGTTTTTT. This translates into CASSFSRDVTGELFF.

The chain joins TRBV7-2 to TRBJ1-6, with a tentative D call TRBD1 (6 bases). CDR3 length equals 15 residues. The V end lost 3 bases, the J end lost 10 bases, and 16 bases lay between the germline ends. Germline V gene lookup returns CDR1 SGHTA and CDR2 FQGNSA. The DNA for the CDR3 is TGTGCCAGCAGCTTGTCAGTGGGGGCTGGCTCACCCCTCCACTTT. It specifies CASSLSVGAGSPLHF.

Many counts were recorded for this clonotype. The CDR3 reads CAISAQGYEQYV. DNA of the CDR3: TGTGCCATCAGCGCACAGGGATACGAGCAGTACGTC. This rearrangement joins TRBV10-3 to TRBJ2-7, with TRBD1 as a possible D gene (6 bases). Per the germline V gene, CDR1 is ENHRY and CDR2 is SYGVKD. V dropped 6 bases and J dropped 4 bases, with 10 bases sitting between them. This CDR3 is 12 amino acids long.

The V gene is TRBV7-8, the J gene TRBJ2-5, with 12 bases matching TRBD2. The germline V gene encodes CDR1 SGHVS and CDR2 FQNEAQ. The CDR3 is made up of 15 amino acids. Losses at the gene ends were 9 bases for V and 5 bases for J; bases not matched to a gene: 10. Written as DNA, the CDR3 is TGTGCCAGTCGACGGGTCCTAGCGGGAGGGGAGACCCAGTACTTC. Translating it yields CASRRVLAGGETQYF.

The table lists this clonotype with many counts. The chain carries TRBV28 and TRBJ2-1; possible D gene TRBD2, 7 bases. There are 16 residues in the CDR3. CDR1 and CDR2 (germline): MDHEN, SYDVKM. V was shortened by 1 base and J by 5 bases, with 15 bases between the two germline ends. The CDR3 DNA is TGTGCCAGCAGTTTATACGGGGGGCCCCCCCACAATGAGCAGTTCTTC. Its translation is CASSLYGGPPHNEQFF.

This clonotype has only a few counts. The chain combines TRBV20-1 with TRBJ1-1, with TRBD1 matching 8 bases. CDR1 is DFQATT and CDR2 is SNEGSKA in the germline V gene (reference sequence). This CDR3 contains 14 residues. The V gene end was trimmed by 6 bases and the J gene end by 1 base; junction bases not matched to a gene: 7. The CDR3 sequence is CSAHWTGSNTEAFF. Here the CDR3 DNA reads TGCAGTGCCCATTGGACAGGGTCGAACACTGAAGCTTTCTTT.

This clonotype was picked up many times. The chain combines TRBV5-5 with TRBJ1-4; possible D gene TRBD1, 5 bases. CDR1 and CDR2 (germline): SGHKS, YYEKEE (reference sequence). V was clipped by 3 bases and J by 0 bases, with 9 bases between them. The CDR3 contains 15 residues. The CDR3 bases are TGTGCCAGCAGCTCCGGGGGTACAACTAATGAAAAACTGTTTTTT. Translating it yields CASSSGGTTNEKLFF.

This clonotype has a handful of counts. The chain has TRBV29-1 and TRBJ2-5; perhaps TRBD2 as D (5 bases). CDR1 and CDR2 from the germline V gene are SQVTM and ANQGSEA. The CDR3 sequence is 11 residues long. The CDR3 coding sequence is TGCGGACTCAGGCTCGGGGAGACCCAGTACTTC. Translated, it gives CGLRLGETQYF.

Many counts were recorded for this clonotype. This rearrangement joins TRBV7-2 to TRBJ1-5; D ambiguous. Germline V CDR1 and CDR2: SGHTA, FQGNSA. V was pared by 4 bases and J by 3 bases, with 13 bases between. This CDR3 has 15 residues. The CDR3 DNA reads TGTGCCAGCAGCTACTCTGACGGCGACAATCAGCCCCAGCATTTT. Translated, it gives CASSYSDGDNQPQHF.

This clonotype has at least ten counts. This chain links TRBV27 with TRBJ2-2; possibly TRBD2 for D (6 bases). With 4 bases removed from V and 5 bases from J, the gap between germline ends came to 14 bases. Germline V gene sequence: CDR1 MNHEY, CDR2 SMNVEV (reference sequence). The CDR3 is made up of 15 amino acids. CDR3 sequence reads: CASSYRGLVTGELFF. The CDR3 DNA reads TGTGCCAGCAGTTACCGGGGGTTGGTTACCGGGGAGCTGTTTTTT.

This clonotype showed up many times. The chain carries TRBV12-3 or TRBV12-4 and TRBJ2-7; possibly TRBD2 for D (6 bases). V was cut by 3 bases and J by 6 bases, with 15 bases left in between. This CDR3 comprises 14 residues. For the CDR3, the DNA is TGTGCCAGCAGTTTGTCGGGGGAGACGGGCGAGCAGTACTTC. Protein: CASSLSGETGEQYF.

This clonotype was observed many times. This sequence joins TRBV12-3 or TRBV12-4 and TRBJ2-1, with TRBD2 as a possible D gene (5 bases). This CDR3 has 15 residues. Trimming shortened V by 6 bases and J by 1 base, and 13 bases separated the two germline ends. The CDR3 spells CASSQSGSSYNEQFF. CDR3 nucleotides: TGTGCCAGCAGCCAATCGGGAAGTTCCTACAATGAGCAGTTCTTC.

Concerning this clonotype: A read error is likely here: a far larger clone is one base away. The chain is built from TRBV7-6 and TRBJ2-7; D gene unclear. The CDR3 covers 13 residues. Germline V gene lookup returns CDR1 SGHVS and CDR2 FNYEAQ. V was cut by 0 bases and J by 7 bases, with 10 bases left in between. The CDR3 DNA sequence: TGTGCCAGCAGCTTAGCAGAGCGCAATGAGCAGTACTTC. This gives the protein CASSLAERNEQYF.